The present TCR beta chain was sequenced within a study of cytomegalovirus exposure and HLA in healthy donors. Study results and caveats: The study assumed roughly uniform donor sequencing depth for presence/absence analyses. The authors considered a cluster of highly shared sequence variants likely to be a sequencing artifact. Reports showed the classifier diagnosing cytomegalovirus status with high specificity and sensitivity.

Primers for the PCR totalled 60 Vbeta and 13 Jbeta. Assay used: immunoSEQ multiplex PCR; TCRdb lists only in-frame clones, some missing. The table lists more than 110,000 clones, 70% to 80% of them singletons. Turning to this clone: The antigen remains unidentified.

Sequenced sample: PBMCs. The receptor's source is a woman aged 60-75 years in good health and CMV-seropositive.

The CDR3 DNA reads as TGTGCCAGCAGTGGACAGGGAATAGGCAATCAGCCCCAGCATTTT. Its translation is CASSGQGIGNQPQHF. This chain uses TRBV28 with TRBJ1-5, with 8 bases aligning to TRBD1. Unmatched junction bases numbered 5, after V lost 5 bases and J lost 2 bases. Germline CDR1 and CDR2: MDHEN and SYDVKM. This CDR3 contains 15 residues. Drawing the rest from reference TRBV28 and TRBJ1-5, the complete variable domain is DVKVTQSSRYLVKRTGEKVFLECVQDMDHENMFWYRQDPGLGLRLIYFSYDVKMKEKGDIPEGYSVSREKKERFSLILESASTNQTSMYLCASSGQGIGNQPQHFGDGTRLSIL.